What follows describes a single T cell receptor (beta chain). Its target is unknown. Primers included in the PCR were 60 Vbeta and 13 Jbeta primers. Using immunoSEQ multiplex PCR, the repertoire was profiled, and TCRdb retains in-frame clones only, with some absent. The listing records under 150,000 clones. The data were obtained in a study of cytomegalovirus exposure and HLA in healthy donors. Study outcomes and limitations: Later analysis suggested most CMV-associated TCR beta chains were HLA-restricted. Later analysis associated a missense DCLRE1C variant with TCR beta V- and J-gene trimming.

This clonotype was sampled from a woman aged 35 to 49 in good health and CMV-seronegative. Specimen: PBMCs.

CDR3 loop: CASSMDRGRNYGYTF. The CDR3 nucleotides read TGTGCCAGTAGTATGGACAGGGGGCGAAACTATGGCTACACCTTC. The V and J genes are TRBV19 and TRBJ1-2, with 11 bases matching TRBD1. Germline V lookup: CDR1 LNHDA, CDR2 SQIVND (reference sequence). Trimming cost V 3 bases and J 2 bases; bases outside gene matches: 2. The CDR3 has 15 residues.